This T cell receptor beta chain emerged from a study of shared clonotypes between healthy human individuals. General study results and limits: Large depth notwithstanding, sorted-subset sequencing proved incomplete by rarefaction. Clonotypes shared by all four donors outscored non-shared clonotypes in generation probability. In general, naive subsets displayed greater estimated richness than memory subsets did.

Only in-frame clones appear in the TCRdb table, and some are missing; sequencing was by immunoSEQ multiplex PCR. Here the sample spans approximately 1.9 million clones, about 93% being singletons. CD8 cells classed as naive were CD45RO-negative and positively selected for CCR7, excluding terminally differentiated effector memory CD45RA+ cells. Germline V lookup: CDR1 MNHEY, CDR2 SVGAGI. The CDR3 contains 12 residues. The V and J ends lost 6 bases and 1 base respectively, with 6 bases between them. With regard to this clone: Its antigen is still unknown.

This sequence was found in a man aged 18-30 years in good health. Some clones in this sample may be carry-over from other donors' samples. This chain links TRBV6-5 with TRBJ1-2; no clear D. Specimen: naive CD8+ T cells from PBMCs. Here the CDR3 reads CASRPSNYGYTF. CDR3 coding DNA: TGTGCCAGCAGGCCCAGTAACTATGGCTACACCTTC.